One T cell receptor (beta chain) is described in this entry. The data originate from a study of CD8 T cells in Susac syndrome. CDR3 size: 15 residues. CDR1 and CDR2 (germline): LNHNV, YYDKDF (reference sequence). V was pared by 0 bases and J by 4 bases, with 12 bases between. CD8+ and CD4+ T cells from blood underwent TCR beta sequencing. TEMRA cells underwent FACS enrichment and CD8+ and CD4+ T cells underwent negative isolation. With random hexamers, roughly 0.45 to 1 ug RNA was reverse transcribed. The amplification used immunoSEQ multiplex PCR on TCR beta CDR3; it spanned 54 Vbeta and 13 Jbeta. TCRdb re-called the immunoSEQ multiplex PCR reads with MiXCR, one entry per CDR3 protein. The sample lists some 260,000 distinct CDR3 sequences; 85% were seen once.

Sequenced: CD8+ T cells from PBMCs. The chain uses TRBV15 and TRBJ1-2; D may be TRBD1 (5 bases). This receptor was obtained from a human donor with multiple sclerosis. The CDR3 protein is CATSRDIRQIYGYTF. CDR3 DNA sequence: TGTGCCACCAGCAGAGACATACGACAGATCTATGGCTACACCTTC.